This is a list of T cell receptor beta chains from one sample in a study of blood T cell repertoires in COVID-19. Only in-frame clones appear in the TCRdb table, and some are missing; sequencing was by immunoSEQ multiplex PCR. The table includes roughly 520,000 clones, 88% detected once. The sequenced material came from PBMCs or T cells enriched from blood (not recorded which). The source is a woman aged 40 to 50 who had recovered from COVID-19. Each CDR3 is given with its conserved first and last residue.

>TRBV19|TRBJ2-7
CASSPKGDRDEQYF
>TRBV21-1|TRBJ1-5
CASSINGGDQPQHF
>TRBV12-3/TRBV12-4|TRBJ1-5
CASSFRDNQPQHF
>TRBV29-1|TRBJ2-7
CSVKGTSFYEQYF
>TRBV5-5|TRBJ2-5
CASSLDGQGWETQYF
>TRBV27|TRBJ2-6
CASRPTGGAGSGANVLTF
>TRBV18|TRBJ1-3
CASSRNRQSSGNTIYF
>TRBV5-1|TRBJ1-5
CASSLAGGSNQPQHF
>TRBV5-1|TRBJ2-5
CASSSGTGSWETQYF
>TRBV12-5|TRBJ1-5
CASGGGIDQPQHF
>TRBV9|TRBJ2-7
CASSVEASGLYEQYF
>TRBV3-1/TRBV3-2|TRBJ2-4
CASSQALAGEGLRNIQYF
>TRBV27|TRBJ1-5
CASSPAQSRQLSNQPQHF
>TRBV2|TRBJ2-7
CASTGSGENSYEQYF
>TRBV5-1|TRBJ2-1
CASSTDIYNEQFF
>TRBV28|TRBJ2-5
CASSFLQGAFETQYF
>TRBV29-1|TRBJ2-2
CSVGPTGAGELFF
>TRBV9|TRBJ1-1
CASSVINTVNTEAFF
>TRBV19|TRBJ1-4
CASSNMEKLFF
>TRBV2|TRBJ1-1
CASSSDRRGQLEAFF
>TRBV5-4|TRBJ2-4
CASSRTSGLTLAKNIQYF
>TRBV27|TRBJ2-1
CASAPLGTGRSEQFF
>TRBV28|TRBJ1-1
CASSLFPGENTEAFF
>TRBV5-1|TRBJ1-2
CASSLALGQGSGYTF
>TRBV9|TRBJ1-1
CASSPEGGQGARNTEAFF
>TRBV7-2|TRBJ2-3
CASSLSGSSAGDTQYF
>TRBV19|TRBJ2-5
CASSPGVAGAETQYF
>TRBV2|TRBJ2-2
CASSTGTSGVNTGELFF
>TRBV5-1|TRBJ2-5
CASSLPSGRRETQYF
>TRBV18|TRBJ2-1
CASSPRDRVDNEQFF
>TRBV4-1|TRBJ1-2
CASSQGARGGYGYTF
>TRBV5-1|TRBJ2-6
CASSLGPGTGANVLTF
>TRBV6-5|TRBJ1-1
CASSFTGFDTEAFF
>TRBV7-9|TRBJ2-1
CASLSLARNEQFF
>TRBV5-4|TRBJ2-7
CASSPRAGSSYEQYF
>TRBV9|TRBJ1-1
CASSVVAAQFVPEAFF
>TRBV11-3|TRBJ1-3
CASSLGQYSGNTIYF
>TRBV6-1|TRBJ2-7
CASSEFRGRIYEQYF
>TRBV11-2|TRBJ2-7
CASSLDREGEQYF
>TRBV24-1|TRBJ1-2
CATSDSGVGYTF
>TRBV6-5|TRBJ1-1
CASNSDREGDTEAFF
>TRBV5-8|TRBJ1-5
CASSFGQGYSNQPQHF
>TRBV7-9|TRBJ1-3
CASSSSGQGATTIYF